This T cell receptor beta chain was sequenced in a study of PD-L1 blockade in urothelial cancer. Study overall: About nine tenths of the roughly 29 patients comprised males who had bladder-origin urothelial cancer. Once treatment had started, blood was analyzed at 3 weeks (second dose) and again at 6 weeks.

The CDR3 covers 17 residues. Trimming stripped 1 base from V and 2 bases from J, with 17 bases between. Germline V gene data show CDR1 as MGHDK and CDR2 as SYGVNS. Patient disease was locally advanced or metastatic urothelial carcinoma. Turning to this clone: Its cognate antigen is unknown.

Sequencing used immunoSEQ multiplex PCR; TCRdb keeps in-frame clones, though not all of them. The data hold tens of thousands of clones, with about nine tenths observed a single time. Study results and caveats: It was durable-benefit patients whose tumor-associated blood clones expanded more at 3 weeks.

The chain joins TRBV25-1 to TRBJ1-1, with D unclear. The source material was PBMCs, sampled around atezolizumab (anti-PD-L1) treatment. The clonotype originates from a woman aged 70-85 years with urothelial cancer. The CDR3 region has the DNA TGTGCCAGCAGTGAATCGTTAAGGGAGGATCTTAACACTGAAGCTTTCTTT. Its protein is CASSESLREDLNTEAFF.